A single T cell receptor beta chain is shown here with its context. Its matching antigen is unknown. The definition of stable Graves' hyperthyroidism was no ophthalmopathy progression within 18 months. It was uncontrolled infection, other autoimmune disease, pregnancy or lactation that excluded patients. Diagnoses were established using clinical symptoms, serum thyroxine and TRAb, thyroid ultrasound and orbital computed tomography. The CDR3 length is 15 residues. In germline, CDR1 is MNHNS, CDR2 SASEGT. V was trimmed by 6 bases and J by 0 bases, leaving 12 bases between them. This entry belongs to a study of T cells in Graves' hyperthyroidism and ophthalmopathy. Study-wide findings and caveats: Blood also contained most expanded thyroid clonotypes above 0.001.

RNA transcripts were the template for amplifying TCR beta CDR3 regions. TCR CDR3 underwent first-round RT-PCR with the HTBI primer set. From the multiplex PCR reads, TCRdb called clonotypes with MiXCR, one entry per CDR3 protein. This table holds approximately 740,000 distinct CDR3 sequences, 14% found once. The V gene is TRBV6-1, the J gene TRBJ2-4; D tentatively fits TRBD1 or TRBD2 (5 bases each). This TCR was sampled from a woman aged 18-29 years with Graves' hyperthyroidism. Source material: blood. The CDR3 is CASSPGTLAKNIQYF. CDR3 DNA: TGTGCCAGCAGCCCAGGGACCTTAGCCAAAAACATTCAGTACTTC.